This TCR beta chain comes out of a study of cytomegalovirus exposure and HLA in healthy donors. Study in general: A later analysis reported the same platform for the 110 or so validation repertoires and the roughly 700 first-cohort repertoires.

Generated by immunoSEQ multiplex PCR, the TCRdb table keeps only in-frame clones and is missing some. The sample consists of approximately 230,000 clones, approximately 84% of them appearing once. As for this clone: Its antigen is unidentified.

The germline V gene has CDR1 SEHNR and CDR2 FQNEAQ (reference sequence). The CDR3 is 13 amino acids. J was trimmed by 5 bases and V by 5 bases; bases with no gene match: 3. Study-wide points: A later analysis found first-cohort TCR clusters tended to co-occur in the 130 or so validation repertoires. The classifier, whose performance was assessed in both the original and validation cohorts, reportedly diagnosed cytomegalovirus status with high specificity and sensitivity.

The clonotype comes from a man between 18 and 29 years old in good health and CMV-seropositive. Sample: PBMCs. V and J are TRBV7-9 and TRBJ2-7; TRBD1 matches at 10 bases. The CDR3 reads CASSTGTGDEQYF. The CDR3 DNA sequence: TGTGCCAGCAGCACCGGGACAGGGGACGAGCAGTACTTC. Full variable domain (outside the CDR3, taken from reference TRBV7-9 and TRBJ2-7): DTGVSQNPRHKITKRGQNVTFRCDPISEHNRLYWYRQTLGQGPEFLTYFQNEAQLEKSRLLSDRFSAERPKGSFSTLEIQRTEQGDSAMYLCASSTGTGDEQYFGPGTRLTVT.